The 27 T cell receptor beta chains given below trace back to one sample, sequenced in a study of blood T cell repertoires in COVID-19. Sequencing used immunoSEQ multiplex PCR; TCRdb keeps in-frame clones, though not all of them. The profile shows approximately 230,000 clones, 88% of them singletons. Material for sequencing was peripheral blood. The receptor set was obtained from an elderly man with acute or convalescent COVID-19.

The CDR3 is CASSPGLAGGGVAETQYF. CDR3 sequence (DNA): TGTGCCAGCAGCCCGGGACTAGCGGGGGGAGGAGTCGCAGAGACCCAGTACTTC. V usage is TRBV7-3 and J usage is TRBJ2-5; 15 bases match TRBD2. The junction had 11 bases not matched to a gene; V was cut back by 5 bases and J by 4 bases. This CDR3 contains 18 residues. CDR1 is SGHTA, CDR2 FQGTGA, per germline. Supplemented by reference TRBV7-3 and TRBJ2-5, the full variable domain reads GAGVSQTPSNKVTEKGKYVELRCDPISGHTALYWYRQSLGQGPEFLIYFQGTGAADDSGLPNDRFFAVRPEGSVSTLKIQRTERGDSAVYLCASSPGLAGGGVAETQYFGPGTRLLVL.

V is TRBV27 and J is TRBJ2-2, with 8 bases fitting TRBD2. Germline V gene data show CDR1 as MNHEY and CDR2 as SMNVEV (reference sequence). The CDR3 length is 14 residues. The junction had 3 bases not matched to a gene; V was cut back by 3 bases and J by 6 bases. Here the CDR3 reads CASSFGTSAGELFF. The CDR3, as DNA: TGTGCCAGCAGTTTTGGGACTAGTGCCGGGGAGCTGTTTTTT.

A word on this clone: Different DNA sequences within this sample yield the same CDR3. The V and J genes are TRBV18 and TRBJ1-5; 9 bases are a match to TRBD1. Germline assignment: CDR1 KGHSH and CDR2 LQKENI. This CDR3 has 15 amino acids. With V trimmed by 2 bases and J by 4 bases, 3 bases remained unmatched. In DNA, the CDR3 is TGTGCCAGCTCACCAACCGGGACAGGGAATCAGCCCCAGCATTTT. Protein product: CASSPTGTGNQPQHF.

CDR3 sequence (DNA): TGTGCCAGCAGCTTAGTCGGCGGGGTTAATTCACCCCTCCACTTT. Translation gives CASSLVGGVNSPLHF. The genes are TRBV11-2 and TRBJ1-6; D is ambiguous. This CDR3 is built from 15 residues. Germline V gene sequence: CDR1 SGHAT, CDR2 FQNNGV. Trimming pared 1 base from V and 6 bases from J, leaving 10 bases between.

This clone was observed a single time. The rearrangement joins TRBV5-4 to TRBJ2-2; 11 positions match TRBD2. CDR1 is SGHNT and CDR2 is YYREEE in the germline V gene (reference sequence). The junction had 2 bases not matched to a gene; V was cut back by 2 bases and J by 5 bases. This CDR3 comprises 15 residues. CDR3 sequence: CASSFRTSGTGELFF. CDR3 nucleotides: TGTGCCAGCAGCTTTAGGACTAGCGGGACCGGGGAGCTGTTTTTT. The full variable domain, completed using reference TRBV5-4 and TRBJ2-2, is ETGVTQSPTHLIKTRGQQVTLRCSSQSGHNTVSWYQQALGQGPQFIFQYYREEENGRGNFPPRFSGLQFPNYSSELNVNALELDDSALYLCASSFRTSGTGELFFGEGSRLTVL.

J is TRBJ1-4 and V is TRBV4-2; D is possibly TRBD1 (6 bases). The V gene's germline CDR1 is LGHNA and CDR2 YNFKEQ. This CDR3 region has 16 residues. V was clipped by 0 bases and J by 3 bases, with 11 bases between them. DNA for the CDR3: TGTGCCAGCAGCCAAGATCTCAGGACAGCTAATGAAAAACTGTTTTTT. It specifies CASSQDLRTANEKLFF.

In its sample, this clone was seen a few times. Written as DNA, the CDR3 is TGCGCCAGCAGCTCGACGGGACAGGGAAACACCATATATTTT. This codes for CASSSTGQGNTIYF. The genes are TRBV5-1 and TRBJ1-3, with 7 bases identical to TRBD1. CDR3 size: 14 residues. The ends lost 3 bases at V and 4 bases at J; junction bases unmatched: 4. CDR1 is SGHRS, CDR2 YFSETQ, per germline.

V and J are TRBV5-1 and TRBJ2-2, with no clear D. This CDR3 region has 14 residues. V was cut by 4 bases and J by 4 bases, with 11 bases left in between. CDR1 is SGHRS and CDR2 is YFSETQ in the germline V gene. The CDR3 DNA reads as TGCGCCAGCAGCACCGGGTCTCTCACCGGGGAGCTGTTTTTT. Translated: CASSTGSLTGELFF. The full variable domain, its missing parts supplied by reference TRBV5-1 and TRBJ2-2, is KAGVTQTPRYLIKTRGQQVTLSCSPISGHRSVSWYQQTPGQGLQFLFEYFSETQRNKGNFPGRFSGRQFSNSRSEMNVSTLELGDSALYLCASSTGSLTGELFFGEGSRLTVL.

The V and J genes are TRBV4-3 and TRBJ1-4; tentatively, D is TRBD1 (6 bases). Germline V CDR1 and CDR2: LGHNA, YSLEER. The CDR3 runs 13 residues. The ends were cut back, 4 bases at V and 5 bases at J, with 8 bases in the middle. CDR3 sequence (DNA): TGCGCCAGCAGCCGGACAGCGAATGAAAAACTGTTTTTT. Protein sequence: CASSRTANEKLFF.

The chain's CDR3 is CASSLAGGPREQYF. CDR3 in DNA: TGTGCCAGCAGTTTAGCGGGAGGGCCGAGAGAGCAGTACTTC. V and J are TRBV6-2 or TRBV6-3 and TRBJ2-7; 11 bases fit TRBD2. V lost 4 bases, J lost 7 bases, and 6 bases stayed unmatched. The germline V gene encodes CDR1 MNHEY and CDR2 SVGEGT. This CDR3 spans 14 amino acids.

V and J are TRBV7-2 and TRBJ1-1; D is undetermined. The CDR3 runs 14 residues. V lost 1 base and J lost 1, with 7 bases in between. Germline V CDR1 and CDR2: SGHTA, FQGNSA. The CDR3 DNA sequence: TGTGCCAGCAGCTTAGACGGCGGGAACACTGAAGCTTTCTTT. It encodes CASSLDGGNTEAFF. Filled out from reference TRBV7-2 and TRBJ1-1, the complete variable domain reads GAGVSQSPSNKVTEKGKDVELRCDPISGHTALYWYRQSLGQGLEFLIYFQGNSAPDKSGLPSDRFSAERTGGSVSTLTIQRTQQEDSAVYLCASSLDGGNTEAFFGQGTRLTVV.

The V call is TRBV6-2 or TRBV6-3, the J call TRBJ2-3, with TRBD1 as a possible D gene (6 bases). The germline V gene has CDR1 MNHEY and CDR2 SVGEGT. The CDR3 runs to 16 residues. V was pared by 2 bases and J by 5 bases, with 17 bases between. The CDR3: CASSYGQSTLRDTQYF. CDR3 bases: TGTGCCAGCAGTTACGGACAGTCTACCCTCAGAGATACGCAGTATTTT.

This rearrangement joins TRBV4-3 to TRBJ2-3; TRBD2 agrees at 12 bases. Germline loops: CDR1 LGHNA, CDR2 YSLEER. The CDR3 runs to 16 residues. V shed 6 bases, J shed 5 bases, and the junction held 9 bases outside the gene matches. The CDR3 DNA is TGCGCCAGCAGTCTCTTGACTAGCGGGAGTAGAGATACGCAGTATTTT. Translating it yields CASSLLTSGSRDTQYF.

This sequence joins TRBV18 and TRBJ2-1, with 8 bases matching TRBD1. V shed 4 bases and J 6 bases; nucleotides not matched to a gene: 8. This CDR3 spans 15 amino acids. Germline lookup yields CDR1 KGHSH and CDR2 LQKENI. The CDR3 coding sequence is TGTGCCAGCTCACGGAAAGGGACAGGAGTCAATGAGCAGTTCTTC. Translating gives CASSRKGTGVNEQFF.

The chain joins TRBV11-3 to TRBJ2-1, with 8 nucleotides matching TRBD1. CDR1 SGHNT and CDR2 YENEEA come from the germline V gene. CDR3 size: 14 residues. Unmatched junction bases numbered 7, after V lost 5 bases and J lost 7 bases. The CDR3 coding sequence is TGTGCCAGCAGCCCCCGGACAGGGCGGAATGAGCAGTTCTTC. Amino acids: CASSPRTGRNEQFF.

V is TRBV28 and J is TRBJ1-3, with TRBD1 matching 10 bases. CDR1 and CDR2 (germline): MDHEN, SYDVKM. The ends lost 5 bases at V and 0 bases at J; junction bases unmatched: 4. The CDR3 is made up of 16 amino acids. The CDR3 DNA reads as TGTGCCAGCAGTACCCGGACAGGGGGCTCTGGAAACACCATATATTTT. Its translation: CASSTRTGGSGNTIYF.

J is TRBJ2-7 and V is TRBV5-6, with 8 positions matching TRBD1. V shed 4 bases, J shed 3 bases, and the junction held 6 bases outside the gene matches. CDR1 is SGHDT, CDR2 YYEEEE, per germline. The CDR3 runs to 14 residues. The CDR3 nucleotides are TGTGCCAGCAGCATACAGGGGGTAGGCTACGAGCAGTACTTC. Translating gives CASSIQGVGYEQYF.

The V call is TRBV11-3, the J call TRBJ2-2; D remains unclear. Germline V gene data show CDR1 as SGHNT and CDR2 as YENEEA. CDR3 length: 16 residues. Between the trimmed V and J ends, which lost 3 bases and 2 bases, there was a span of 13 bases. The CDR3 region is CASSLVVGVNTGELFF. DNA for the CDR3: TGTGCCAGCAGCTTGGTAGTTGGTGTCAACACCGGGGAGCTGTTTTTT.

The rearrangement uses TRBV7-2 and TRBJ2-2; no firm D call. The germline V gene has CDR1 SGHTA and CDR2 FQGNSA. V was trimmed by 3 bases and J by 5 bases, leaving 4 bases between them. The CDR3 has 12 amino acids. CDR3 sequence: CASSFLTGELFF. DNA for the CDR3: TGTGCCAGCAGCTTTTTAACCGGGGAGCTGTTTTTT.

The chain carries TRBV6-5 and TRBJ2-3; possible D gene TRBD1, 5 bases. The CDR3 extends over 15 amino acids. V lost 2 bases and J 8 bases, leaving 17 bases between the germline ends. From germline, CDR1 is MNHEY and CDR2 SVGAGI. The CDR3 DNA sequence: TGTGCCAGCAGTTACGATGGTCAGGCCCAGGGTACGCAGTATTTT. Amino acid sequence: CASSYDGQAQGTQYF.

The rearrangement uses TRBV19 and TRBJ2-2; D is ambiguous. Per germline, CDR1 LNHDA and CDR2 SQIVND (reference sequence). V lost 5 bases and J 4 bases, leaving 8 bases between the germline ends. The CDR3 extends over 13 amino acids. The CDR3 DNA sequence: TGTGCCAGTAGTCCCTCCCTCACCGGGGAGCTGTTTTTT. Its translation: CASSPSLTGELFF.

This clone has only one observation. The chain links TRBV9 to TRBJ2-7; D perhaps matches TRBD1 (6 bases). Trimming cost V 4 bases and J 3 bases, with 17 bases left between them. Germline CDR1 SGDLS, CDR2 YYNGEE. This CDR3 comprises 15 residues. Here the CDR3 reads CASSPAEDSYYEQYF. Written as DNA, the CDR3 is TGTGCCAGCAGCCCCGCCGAGGACAGCTACTACGAGCAGTACTTC.

V is TRBV6-1 and J is TRBJ1-2; D perhaps matches TRBD1 (6 bases). Between the trimmed V and J ends, which lost 1 base and 5 bases, there was a span of 11 bases. Germline CDR1 and CDR2: MNHNS and SASEGT. CDR3 length: 14 amino acids. CDR3 coding DNA: TGTGCCAGCAGTGAAGGTAGAACAGGGTATGGCTACACCTTC. Translated: CASSEGRTGYGYTF.

The chain uses TRBV15 and TRBJ2-2; D not certain. The germline V and J ends were trimmed by 5 bases and 0 bases, with 10 bases remaining between them. The CDR3 consists of 15 residues. The germline V gene encodes CDR1 LNHNV and CDR2 YYDKDF (reference sequence). Here the CDR3 DNA reads TGTGCCACCAGCGGCCAAGTCGCGAACACCGGGGAGCTGTTTTTT. Its translation: CATSGQVANTGELFF.

V usage is TRBV18 and J usage is TRBJ1-3, with D possibly being TRBD1 (6 bases). The CDR3 covers 15 residues. In germline, CDR1 is KGHSH, CDR2 LQKENI. V lost 1 base, J lost 0 bases, and 7 bases lay in between. The CDR3 loop reads CASSPQQGSGNTIYF. The CDR3, as DNA: TGTGCCAGCTCACCACAACAGGGCTCTGGAAACACCATATATTTT.

The chain employs TRBV15 and TRBJ2-1; TRBD1 is a possible D gene (5 bases). Trimming took off 0 bases at V and 15 bases at J, with 12 bases between the two ends. Germline V gene data show CDR1 as LNHNV and CDR2 as YYDKDF (reference sequence). The CDR3 has 12 residues. This CDR3 is CATSRDEDSWFF. The CDR3 DNA sequence: TGTGCCACCAGCAGAGATGAAGACAGTTGGTTCTTC.

The CDR3 DNA follows: TGTGCCAGCAGTGAAGTGGGGACAGTCACAGATACGCAGTATTTT. The encoded protein is CASSEVGTVTDTQYF. The chain links TRBV7-9 to TRBJ2-3; 7 nucleotides agree with TRBD1. V lost 6 bases, J lost 2 bases, and 8 bases stayed unmatched. The CDR3 length is 15 residues. The germline CDR1 and CDR2 sequences are SEHNR and FQNEAQ (reference sequence).